This T cell receptor beta chain was recorded in a study of graft-versus-host responses after intestinal transplantation. TCRdb keeps only in-frame clones here, not all; method: immunoSEQ multiplex PCR. The profile shows tens of thousands of clones, about 94% of them singletons. A word on this clone: Its antigen is as yet unknown.

J was trimmed by 5 bases and V by 4 bases; bases with no gene match: 13. This CDR3 is built from 17 residues. The germline V gene has CDR1 LNHDA and CDR2 SQIVND (reference sequence). The clonotype was recovered from a human donor who was the organ donor for an intestinal transplant. The chain uses TRBV19 and TRBJ1-1, with 10 bases identical to TRBD1. The sample was unstimulated CD4+ T cells sorted from spleen or lymph node cells, taken before transplant. Here the CDR3 DNA reads TGTGCCAGTAGTAGGGACCCGACAGGGGGCCAACTTACTGAAGCTTTCTTT. This encodes CASSRDPTGGQLTEAFF.